Sequencing of this T cell receptor (beta chain) was carried out in a study of cytomegalovirus exposure and HLA in healthy donors. Study details: Among about 400 genotyped donors, around 80% fell in the Caucasian-associated ancestry cluster.

The donors (healthy individuals) were bone marrow donors. On this clone: Its antigen is currently unknown.

CDR1 is KGHSH and CDR2 is LQKENI in the germline V gene. The ends lost 4 bases at V and 3 bases at J; junction bases unmatched: 11. The CDR3 contains 16 residues. Study observations and caveats: According to a later analysis, donors in an Asian-associated ancestry cluster reportedly had fewer N-insertions than the approximately 730-donor mean.

The primer mix had 60 Vbeta and 13 Jbeta primers. Only in-frame clones appear in the TCRdb table, and some are missing; sequencing was by immunoSEQ multiplex PCR. The data show about 100,000 clones, approximately 79% seen once. Sample: PBMCs. This TCR was recovered from a woman between 40 and 50 years old in good health and CMV-seronegative. The rearrangement joins TRBV18 to TRBJ1-1; TRBD1 agrees at 7 bases. The CDR3 is CASSRRPDREDTEAFF. CDR3 nucleotide sequence: TGTGCCAGCTCACGAAGACCCGACAGGGAGGACACTGAAGCTTTCTTT.